Reported below is one T cell receptor beta chain. V lost 0 bases, J lost 4 bases, and 14 bases lay in between. The germline CDR1 and CDR2 sequences are SGDLS and YYNGEE. The CDR3 is 15 amino acids. Here immunoSEQ multiplex PCR was the method, and the copy in TCRdb shows in-frame clones only, minus some. The sample yields tens of thousands of clones, roughly 92% seen once. This record comes from a study of T cell changes during pregnancy in multiple sclerosis. The sequence was obtained from a female donor in good health, enrolled as a control in a pregnancy study. The specimen was peripheral blood, collected after pregnancy. This chain joins TRBV9 and TRBJ2-7; possible D gene TRBD1, 6 bases. Here the CDR3 reads CASSVDGGQIYEQYF. For the CDR3, the DNA is TGTGCCAGCAGCGTAGACGGAGGACAGATTTACGAGCAGTACTTC.